The clone carrying this T cell receptor (beta chain) is medium-sized in the sample. Its antigen is undetermined. The sequenced fragment ends 3 residues before the CDR3 boundary, so the rest is inferred from the germline J gene. Diagnosis required reduced IgG, IgA and/or IgM with specific antibody deficiency. CDR3 size: 12 residues. Germline lookup yields CDR1 GTSNPN and CDR2 SVGIG (reference sequence). V lost 4 bases, J lost 4 bases, and 10 bases lay in between. Sequencing used immunoSEQ multiplex PCR; TCRdb keeps in-frame clones, though not all of them. The specimen has approximately 35,000 clones, none found just once. This sample stems from a study of T cell clonality in common variable immunodeficiency. Points from the study as a whole: In common variable immunodeficiency, TCR beta chains reportedly carried fewer deletions and N-nucleotide insertions.

The gene calls are TRBV30 and TRBJ1-2; no clear D gene. The sequence was obtained from a human donor with common variable immunodeficiency. Sequenced: peripheral blood mononuclear cells. CDR3 loop: CAWTDWFYGYTF. The CDR3 DNA, read in part, is TGTGCCTGGACGGACTGGTTCTATGGC. The variable domain in full, with the rest retrieved from reference TRBV30 and TRBJ1-2, is SQTIHQWPATLVQPVGSPLSLECTVEGTSNPNLYWYRQAAGRGLQLLFYSVGIGQISSEVPQNLSASRPQDRQFILSSKKLLLSDSGFYLCAWTDWFYGYTFGSGTRLTVV.